This is a list of T cell receptor beta chains from one sample in a study of T cells after yellow fever vaccination. TCRdb re-derived calls from the 5' RACE reads in MiXCR, one entry per CDR3 protein. This table holds some 300,000 distinct CDR3 sequences, around a tenth found once. The sequenced sample was CD4+ T cells sorted from PBMCs, obtained 45 days after the yellow fever booster vaccination. The receptors here all came from a man aged 18-30 years who received the YFV17D yellow fever vaccine. CDR3s include the opening cysteine and the closing phenylalanine or tryptophan. A row's size may be missing; if present it is once, few, many or a size class.

size: few; J: TRBJ2-6; V: TRBV5-1; CDR3: CASSLIFSGANVLTF
size: NA; J: TRBJ2-2; V: TRBV25-1; CDR3: CASSGATGAVGELFF
size: many; J: TRBJ2-4; V: TRBV3-1; CDR3: CASSQDGAQYF
size: few; J: TRBJ2-1; V: TRBV12-3/TRBV12-4; CDR3: CASSFHTGTGYNEQFF
size: NA; J: TRBJ1-2; V: TRBV9; CDR3: CASGRQGANYGYTF
size: few; J: TRBJ2-1; V: TRBV20-1; CDR3: CSASPDRPNEQFF
size: NA; J: TRBJ2-2; V: TRBV5-1; CDR3: CASNRDSGTGELFF
size: few; J: TRBJ1-1; V: TRBV6-5; CDR3: CASSYYSVGTEAFF
size: few; J: TRBJ2-4; V: TRBV12-3/TRBV12-4; CDR3: CASSPASNIQYF
size: NA; J: TRBJ2-2; V: TRBV7-3; CDR3: CASSYFGQSPGELFF
size: few; J: TRBJ2-5; V: TRBV28; CDR3: CASSRRWASGQHRQETQYF
size: few; J: TRBJ1-3; V: TRBV2; CDR3: CASTSSAAGNTIYF
size: NA; J: TRBJ2-3; V: TRBV19; CDR3: CASSIAVQTSGTDTQYF
size: many; J: TRBJ2-4; V: TRBV4-2; CDR3: CASRGVSADIQYF
size: few; J: TRBJ1-1; V: TRBV7-2; CDR3: CASSFGGWVTEAFF
size: NA; J: TRBJ2-1; V: TRBV24-1; CDR3: CATSDFSLDYNEQFF
size: NA; J: TRBJ2-1; V: TRBV12-5; CDR3: CASARPGTSGGAALYNEQFF
size: NA; J: TRBJ1-1; V: TRBV6-2/TRBV6-3; CDR3: CASSMGPQGSINTEAFF
size: NA; J: TRBJ1-6; V: TRBV27; CDR3: CASNHRGPNSPLHF
size: many; J: TRBJ2-4; V: TRBV4-1; CDR3: CASSQVVRDRKNIQYF
size: NA; J: TRBJ2-2; V: TRBV6-2/TRBV6-3; CDR3: CASRGFFGTGRIKDGELFF
size: NA; J: TRBJ2-1; V: TRBV7-2; CDR3: CASSPAGSSYNEQFF
size: few; J: TRBJ2-1; V: TRBV5-1; CDR3: CASGALSNEQFF
size: many; J: TRBJ2-2; V: TRBV6-1; CDR3: CASSVGGAGELFF
size: many; J: TRBJ1-6; V: TRBV4-3; CDR3: CASSHPGQLNSPLHF
size: few; J: TRBJ2-5; V: TRBV18; CDR3: CASSTSGAETQYF
size: NA; J: TRBJ1-4; V: TRBV7-9; CDR3: CASGQGWEKLFF
size: NA; J: TRBJ1-2; V: TRBV5-1; CDR3: CASSPDGYTF
size: few; J: TRBJ2-4; V: TRBV5-1; CDR3: CASSPWTEAAKNIQYF
size: NA; J: TRBJ2-7; V: TRBV2; CDR3: CASRSISYEQYF